The T cell receptor beta chain described here comes from a study of CD8+ T cells in alopecia areata. Reverse transcribed after extraction, RNA yielded cDNA as the sequencing template. Some clones are missing from TCRdb's copy, which holds only in-frame ones; the method was immunoSEQ multiplex PCR. Among about 210,000 clones listed, over 60% were seen once. V gave up 2 bases and J gave up 7 bases; unmatched junction bases: 3. The CDR3 runs 15 residues. The germline V gene has CDR1 MNHEY and CDR2 SVGAGI. Documented treatment: oral pan-JAK inhibitor, 5-10 mg twice daily. The sequence was obtained from a human donor with alopecia areata. The sequencing used CD4+ T cells sorted from blood, collected at approximately week 44, from a patient treated with tofacitinib. The chain carries TRBV6-5 and TRBJ2-2; 11 bases match TRBD2. The CDR3 DNA sequence: TGTGCCAGCAGTTACGGGCTAGCGGGGGGCGGGGAGCTGTTTTTT. Translating gives CASSYGLAGGGELFF.